The sequence of this T cell receptor (beta chain) was determined in a study of T cell repertoires in ileal Crohn's disease. Here immunoSEQ multiplex PCR was the method, and the copy in TCRdb shows in-frame clones only, minus some. The table has around 13,000 clones, more than 70% seen once. The time point is: neoterminal ileum biopsy at postoperative endoscopy, about 6 months after surgery. This CDR3 spans 16 amino acids. The germline V gene encodes CDR1 SGHDN and CDR2 FVKESK. The V end lost 1 base, the J end lost 4 bases, and 14 bases lay between the germline ends. The receptor was derived from an adult with Crohn's disease. Input material: ileal tissue. The chain joins TRBV14 to TRBJ2-1; D might be TRBD1 (5 bases). The CDR3 spells CASSQAGHLPYNEQFF. As DNA, the CDR3 is TGTGCCAGCAGCCAAGCAGGACACCTACCTTACAATGAGCAGTTCTTC.